This T cell receptor (beta chain) was sequenced for a study of blood T cell repertoires in COVID-19. Study-level information: Sample material is recorded as cDNA or gDNA derived from T cells, B-cell-depleted T cells, or PBMCs.

This clone occurred once. In the original analysis: By means of reference gene primer amplification, nucleated cell counts were estimated. Sequencing was performed with immunoSEQ multiplex PCR; in TCRdb, only in-frame clones are kept and a portion is missing. V, J and clone size are taken as reported in that table, and D and trimming were inferred from the DNA itself. The table includes a few hundred thousand clones, around 87% detected once. Participant age was roughly 18 to 89 years, and participants resided in fewer than 25 US areas. Clinical history as reported by participants underpinned cohort assignment. This CDR3 is 15 amino acids long. V shed 4 bases, J shed 4 bases, and the junction held 4 bases outside the gene matches. CDR1 is SNHLY and CDR2 is FYNNEI in the germline V gene.

The receptor comes from a man in his forties in a cohort exposed to, infected with or recovered from COVID-19 (not recorded which). The J gene is TRBJ2-1, the V gene TRBV2; 10 bases agree with TRBD2. Sequenced material: PBMCs or T cells enriched from blood (not recorded which). The DNA for the CDR3 is TGTGCCAGCAGTGCGGGACTAGCGAATTACAATGAGCAGTTCTTC. Translation gives CASSAGLANYNEQFF.